This TCR beta chain was captured in a study of T cells after posttransplantation cyclophosphamide. Whole-study results and caveats: TRB clonality was highly associated with recipient CMV seropositivity and reactivation. Later post-transplant blood repertoires were often dominated by donor CD8+ memory clones.

A word on this clone: Its cognate antigen is unknown. The conserved final phenylalanine or tryptophan is absent from the CDR3, which likely points to a read error.

The CDR3 consists of 16 residues. Trimming cost V 0 bases and J 7 bases; bases outside gene matches: 9. Germline V lookup: CDR1 SGDLS, CDR2 YYNGEE. Sequenced by immunoSEQ multiplex PCR; TCRdb stores in-frame clones only, minus some. Recorded here are 36,000 or so clones, none singletons. The related graft donor's blood sample was taken on the day of bone marrow donation. This receptor was obtained from a girl under 18 in good health, CMV-negative, and a related stem cell transplant donor. Sequenced input: PBMCs. The gene calls are TRBV9 and TRBJ2-4, with 8 bases fitting TRBD2. The CDR3 DNA is TGTGCCAGCAGCGTAGTAGCATCGGGGGGGTTGAACATTCAGTACCTC. This translates into CASSVVASGGLNIQYL.